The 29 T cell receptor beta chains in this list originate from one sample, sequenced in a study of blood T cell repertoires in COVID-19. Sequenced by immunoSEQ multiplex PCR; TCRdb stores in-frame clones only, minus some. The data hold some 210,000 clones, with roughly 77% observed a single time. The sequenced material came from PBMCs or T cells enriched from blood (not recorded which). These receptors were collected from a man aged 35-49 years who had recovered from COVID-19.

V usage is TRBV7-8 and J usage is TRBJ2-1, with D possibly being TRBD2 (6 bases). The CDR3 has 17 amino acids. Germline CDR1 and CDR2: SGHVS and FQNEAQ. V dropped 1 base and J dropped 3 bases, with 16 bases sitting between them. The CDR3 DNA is TGTGCCAGCAGCTTAGGAAATGCGGGATGGGTCTACAATGAGCAGTTCTTC. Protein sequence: CASSLGNAGWVYNEQFF.

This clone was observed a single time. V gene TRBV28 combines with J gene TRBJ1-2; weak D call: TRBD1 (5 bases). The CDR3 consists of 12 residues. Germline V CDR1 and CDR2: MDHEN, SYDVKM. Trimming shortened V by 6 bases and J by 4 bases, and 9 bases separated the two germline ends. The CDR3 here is CASSRQGYGYTF. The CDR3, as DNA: TGTGCCAGCAGCCGTCAGGGCTATGGCTACACCTTC.

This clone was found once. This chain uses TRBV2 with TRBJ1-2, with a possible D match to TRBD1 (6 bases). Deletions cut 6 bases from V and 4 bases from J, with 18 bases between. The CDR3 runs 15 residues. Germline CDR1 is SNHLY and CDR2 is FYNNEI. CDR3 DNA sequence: TGTGCCAGCAGGACAACAGGGAGGGCGGGCTATGGCTACACCTTC. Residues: CASRTTGRAGYGYTF.

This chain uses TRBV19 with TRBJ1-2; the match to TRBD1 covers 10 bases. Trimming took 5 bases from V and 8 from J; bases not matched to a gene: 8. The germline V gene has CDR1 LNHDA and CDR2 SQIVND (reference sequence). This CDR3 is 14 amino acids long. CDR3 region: CASSARQGAGGYTF. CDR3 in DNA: TGTGCCAGTAGTGCCCGACAGGGGGCAGGAGGCTACACCTTC.

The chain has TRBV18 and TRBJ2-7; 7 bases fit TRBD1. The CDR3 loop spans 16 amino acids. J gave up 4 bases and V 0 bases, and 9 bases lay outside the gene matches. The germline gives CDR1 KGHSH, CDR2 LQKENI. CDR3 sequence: CASSPPSAGGMYEQYF. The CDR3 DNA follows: TGTGCCAGCTCACCACCCTCGGCAGGGGGAATGTACGAGCAGTACTTC.

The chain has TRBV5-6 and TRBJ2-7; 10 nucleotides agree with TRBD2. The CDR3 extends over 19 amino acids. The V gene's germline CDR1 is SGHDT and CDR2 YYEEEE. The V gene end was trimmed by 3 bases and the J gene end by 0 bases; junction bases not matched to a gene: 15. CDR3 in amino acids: CASSSYVAGGVYSSYEQYF. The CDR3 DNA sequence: TGTGCCAGCAGCTCTTACGTAGCGGGGGGTGTTTACAGCTCCTACGAGCAGTACTTC.

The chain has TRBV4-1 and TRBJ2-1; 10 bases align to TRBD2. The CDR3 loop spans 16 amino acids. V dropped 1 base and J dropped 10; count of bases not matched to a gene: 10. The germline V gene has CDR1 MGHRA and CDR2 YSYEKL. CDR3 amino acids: CASSQGSSGGLREQFF. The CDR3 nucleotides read TGCGCCAGCAGCCAAGGCTCTAGCGGGGGTCTGAGGGAGCAGTTCTTC.

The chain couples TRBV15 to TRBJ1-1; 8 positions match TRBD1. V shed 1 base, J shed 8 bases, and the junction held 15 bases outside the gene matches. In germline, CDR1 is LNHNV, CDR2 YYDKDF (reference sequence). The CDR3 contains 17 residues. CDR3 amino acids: CATSRGGSGGGRTEAFF. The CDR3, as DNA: TGTGCCACCAGCAGAGGAGGGTCAGGGGGCGGTCGAACGGAAGCTTTCTTT.

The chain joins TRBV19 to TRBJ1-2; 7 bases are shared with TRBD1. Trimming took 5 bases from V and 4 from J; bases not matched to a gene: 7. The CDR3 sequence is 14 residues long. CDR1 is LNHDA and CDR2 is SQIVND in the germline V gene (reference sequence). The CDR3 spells CASSDRVTSYGYTF. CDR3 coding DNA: TGTGCCAGTAGTGACAGGGTAACGTCCTATGGCTACACCTTC.

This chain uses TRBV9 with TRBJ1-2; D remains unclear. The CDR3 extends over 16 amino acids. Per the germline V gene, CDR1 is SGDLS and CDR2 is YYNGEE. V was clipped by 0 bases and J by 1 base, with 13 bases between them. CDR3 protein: CASSVGLAGINYGYTF. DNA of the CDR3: TGTGCCAGCAGCGTAGGATTGGCAGGAATTAACTATGGCTACACCTTC. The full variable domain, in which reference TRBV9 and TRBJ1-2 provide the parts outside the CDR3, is DSGVTQTPKHLITATGQRVTLRCSPRSGDLSVYWYQQSLDQGLQFLIQYYNGEERAKGNILERFSAQQFPDLHSELNLSSLELGDSALYFCASSVGLAGINYGYTFGSGTRLTVV.

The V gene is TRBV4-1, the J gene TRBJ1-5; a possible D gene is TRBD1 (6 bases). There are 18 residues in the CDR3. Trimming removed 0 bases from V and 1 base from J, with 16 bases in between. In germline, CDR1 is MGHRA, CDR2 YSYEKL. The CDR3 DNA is TGCGCCAGCAGCCAAGATCCGCGGACAGTTAAGAGCAATCAGCCCCAGCATTTT. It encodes CASSQDPRTVKSNQPQHF.

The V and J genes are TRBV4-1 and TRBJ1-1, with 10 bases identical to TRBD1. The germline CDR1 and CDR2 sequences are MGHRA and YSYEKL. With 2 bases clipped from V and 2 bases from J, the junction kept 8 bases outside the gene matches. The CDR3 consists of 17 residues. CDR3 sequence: CASSQRQGANRNTEAFF. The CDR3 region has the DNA TGCGCCAGCAGCCAACGACAGGGGGCTAACAGAAACACTGAAGCTTTCTTT.

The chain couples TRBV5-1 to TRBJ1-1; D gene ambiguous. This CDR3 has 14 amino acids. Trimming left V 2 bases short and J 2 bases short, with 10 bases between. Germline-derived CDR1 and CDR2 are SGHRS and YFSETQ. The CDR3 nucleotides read TGCGCCAGCAGCTTAACACAGAGTAACACTGAAGCTTTCTTT. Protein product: CASSLTQSNTEAFF.

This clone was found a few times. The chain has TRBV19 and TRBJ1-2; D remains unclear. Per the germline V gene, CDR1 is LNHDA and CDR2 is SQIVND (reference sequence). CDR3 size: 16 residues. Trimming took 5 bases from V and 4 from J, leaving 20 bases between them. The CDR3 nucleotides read TGTGCCAGTAGTCCCTTGAGGAGGTCCGCCCCCTATGGCTACACCTTC. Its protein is CASSPLRRSAPYGYTF.

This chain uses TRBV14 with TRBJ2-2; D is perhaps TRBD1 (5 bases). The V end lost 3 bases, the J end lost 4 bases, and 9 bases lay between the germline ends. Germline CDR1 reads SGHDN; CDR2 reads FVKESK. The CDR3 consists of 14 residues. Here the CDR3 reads CASSQQGITGELFF. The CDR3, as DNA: TGTGCCAGCAGCCAGCAGGGTATCACCGGGGAGCTGTTTTTT.

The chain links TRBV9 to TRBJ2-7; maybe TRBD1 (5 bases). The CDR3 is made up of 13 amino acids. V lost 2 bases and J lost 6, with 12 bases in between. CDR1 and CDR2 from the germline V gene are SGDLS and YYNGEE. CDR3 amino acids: CASSVAQGGEQYF. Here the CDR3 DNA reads TGTGCCAGCAGCGTGGCCCAGGGCGGCGAGCAGTACTTC.

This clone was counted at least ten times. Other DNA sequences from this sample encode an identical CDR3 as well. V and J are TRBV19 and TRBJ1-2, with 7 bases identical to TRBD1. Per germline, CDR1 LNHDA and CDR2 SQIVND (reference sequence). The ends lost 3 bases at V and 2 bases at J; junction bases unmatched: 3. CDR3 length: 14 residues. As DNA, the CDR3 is TGTGCCAGTAGTATCGAGGGGGCGAACTATGGCTACACCTTC. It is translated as CASSIEGANYGYTF.

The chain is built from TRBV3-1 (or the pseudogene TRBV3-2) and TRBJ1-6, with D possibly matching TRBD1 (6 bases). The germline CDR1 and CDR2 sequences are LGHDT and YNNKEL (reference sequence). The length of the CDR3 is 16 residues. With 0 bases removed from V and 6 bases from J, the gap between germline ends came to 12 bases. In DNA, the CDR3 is TGTGCCAGCAGCCAAGAGGGGGGGGGCCGTAATTCACCCCTCCACTTT. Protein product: CASSQEGGGRNSPLHF.

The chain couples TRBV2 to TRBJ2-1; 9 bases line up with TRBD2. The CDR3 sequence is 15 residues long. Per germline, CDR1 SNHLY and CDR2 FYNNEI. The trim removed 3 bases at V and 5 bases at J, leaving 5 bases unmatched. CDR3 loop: CASSDMTSGNNEQFF. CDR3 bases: TGTGCCAGCAGTGACATGACTAGCGGTAACAATGAGCAGTTCTTC.

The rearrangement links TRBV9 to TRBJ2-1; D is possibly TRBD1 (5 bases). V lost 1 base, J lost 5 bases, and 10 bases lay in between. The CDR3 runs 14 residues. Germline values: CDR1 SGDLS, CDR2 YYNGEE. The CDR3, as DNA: TGTGCCAGCAGCGTATTGGGGCACGACAATGAGCAGTTCTTC. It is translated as CASSVLGHDNEQFF.

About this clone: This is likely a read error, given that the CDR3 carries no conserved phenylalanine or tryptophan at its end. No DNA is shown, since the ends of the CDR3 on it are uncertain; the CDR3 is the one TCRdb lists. CDR3 protein: CASRNRGVSGRWNI. This chain joins TRBV6-6 and TRBJ2-7; the table assigns TRBD2, which was not confirmed against the DNA. Per germline, CDR1 MNHNY and CDR2 SVGAGI (reference sequence). The CDR3 has 14 residues if both end residues are counted.

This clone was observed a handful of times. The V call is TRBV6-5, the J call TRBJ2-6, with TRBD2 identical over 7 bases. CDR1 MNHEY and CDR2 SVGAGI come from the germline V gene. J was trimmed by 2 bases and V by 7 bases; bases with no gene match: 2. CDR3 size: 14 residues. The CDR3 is CASNGLAGANVLTF. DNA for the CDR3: TGTGCCAGCAATGGACTAGCTGGGGCCAACGTCCTGACTTTC.

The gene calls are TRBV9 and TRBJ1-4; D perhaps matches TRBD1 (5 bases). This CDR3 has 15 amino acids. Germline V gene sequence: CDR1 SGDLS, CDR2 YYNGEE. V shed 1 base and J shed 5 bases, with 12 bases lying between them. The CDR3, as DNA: TGTGCCAGCAGCGTAATGGCGGGGGTCAATGAAAAACTGTTTTTT. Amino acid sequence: CASSVMAGVNEKLFF.

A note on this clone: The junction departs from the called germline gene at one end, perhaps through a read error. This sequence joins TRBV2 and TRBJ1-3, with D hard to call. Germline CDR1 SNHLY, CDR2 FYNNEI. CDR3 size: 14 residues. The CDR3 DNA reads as TGTGCCGGCAGTTCCTCTTTCTCTGGAAACACCATATATTTT. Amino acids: CAGSSSFSGNTIYF.

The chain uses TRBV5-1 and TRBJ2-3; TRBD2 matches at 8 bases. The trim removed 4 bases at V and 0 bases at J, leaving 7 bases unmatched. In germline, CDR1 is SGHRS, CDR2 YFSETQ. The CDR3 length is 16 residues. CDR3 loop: CASSVGLAPSTDTQYF. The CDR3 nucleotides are TGCGCCAGCAGCGTAGGACTAGCCCCTAGCACAGATACGCAGTATTTT. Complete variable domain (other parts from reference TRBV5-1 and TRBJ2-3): KAGVTQTPRYLIKTRGQQVTLSCSPISGHRSVSWYQQTPGQGLQFLFEYFSETQRNKGNFPGRFSGRQFSNSRSEMNVSTLELGDSALYLCASSVGLAPSTDTQYFGPGTRLTVL.

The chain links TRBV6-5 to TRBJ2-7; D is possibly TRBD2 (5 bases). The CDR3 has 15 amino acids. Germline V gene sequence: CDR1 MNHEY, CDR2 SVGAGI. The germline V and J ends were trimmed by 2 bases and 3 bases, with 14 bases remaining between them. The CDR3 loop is CASSYGDTGNYEQYF. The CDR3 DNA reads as TGTGCCAGCAGTTACGGAGACACCGGGAACTACGAGCAGTACTTC.

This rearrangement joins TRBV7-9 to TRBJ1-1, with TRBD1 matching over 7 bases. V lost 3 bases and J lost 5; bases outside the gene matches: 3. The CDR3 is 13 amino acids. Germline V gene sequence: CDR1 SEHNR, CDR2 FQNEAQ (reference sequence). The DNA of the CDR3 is TGTGCCAGCAGCTTTCCAGGGGGTACTGAAGCTTTCTTT. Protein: CASSFPGGTEAFF.

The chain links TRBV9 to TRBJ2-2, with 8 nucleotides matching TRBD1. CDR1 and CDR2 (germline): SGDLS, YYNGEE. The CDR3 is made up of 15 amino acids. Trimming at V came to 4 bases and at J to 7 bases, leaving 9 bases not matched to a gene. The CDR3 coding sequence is TGTGCCAGCAGCCCCCAGGGGGCGCGGGACGGGGAGCTGTTTTTT. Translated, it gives CASSPQGARDGELFF.

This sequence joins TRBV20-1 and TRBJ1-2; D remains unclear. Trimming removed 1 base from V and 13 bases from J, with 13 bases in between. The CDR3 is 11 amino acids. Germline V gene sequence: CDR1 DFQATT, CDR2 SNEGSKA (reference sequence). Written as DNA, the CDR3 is TGCAGTGCTAGAGGTTCAGGTTTAGGCACCTTC. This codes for CSARGSGLGTF.